The present T cell receptor beta chain was sequenced within a study of tumor and adjacent non-tumor tissue in lung cancer. Background on the study: Histology: under 15 adenocarcinoma, a couple of squamous cell carcinoma, 1 small cell lung cancer. Some 4.1 million productive TCRbeta reads were obtained per sample on average.

About this clonotype: Its antigen is undetermined. The DNA is omitted, as the CDR3 cannot be located on it reliably, and the CDR3 follows TCRdb's listing.

TCRbeta libraries were built with three rounds of nested PCR, modified from ARM-PCR. One entry per CDR3 protein, called by TCRdb with MiXCR from the multiplex PCR reads. Of over 100,000 distinct CDR3 sequences in the sample, about 63% were seen once. Whole-study results and caveats: Significantly higher TCR diversity was found in tumor than normal lung. Top 100 clones took a larger repertoire share in normal lung.

The template was RNA from unsorted bulk tissue. More than 3 cm separated this lung sample from the edge of the tumor. The CDR3 spans 15 residues, counting both ends. The germline CDR1 and CDR2 sequences are MNHNY and SVGAGI (reference sequence). The chain couples TRBV6-6 to TRBJ1-1; the D call in the table, TRBD1, was not verified against the DNA. The sample taken for sequencing was distant non-tumor lung tissue. The TCR comes from a man aged 55 to 69 with non-small cell lung cancer. The CDR3 is CDSSYWGQGSTEVFF.